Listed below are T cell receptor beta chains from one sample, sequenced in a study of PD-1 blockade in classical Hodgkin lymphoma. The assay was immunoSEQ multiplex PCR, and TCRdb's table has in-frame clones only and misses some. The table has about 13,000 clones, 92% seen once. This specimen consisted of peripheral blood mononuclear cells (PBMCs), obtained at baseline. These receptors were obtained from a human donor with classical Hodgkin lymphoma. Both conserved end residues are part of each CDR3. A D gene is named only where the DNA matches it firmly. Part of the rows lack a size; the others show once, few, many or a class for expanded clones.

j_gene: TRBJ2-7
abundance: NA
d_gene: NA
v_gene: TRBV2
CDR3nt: TGTGCCAGCAAAGTGACAGGCGCCCACGAGCAGTACTTC
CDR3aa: CASKVTGAHEQYF

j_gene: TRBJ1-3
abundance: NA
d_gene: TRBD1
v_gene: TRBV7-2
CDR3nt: TGTGCCAGCAGCTTAGTAGGGACAGGGTTGGGAAACACCATATATTTT
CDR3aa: CASSLVGTGLGNTIYF

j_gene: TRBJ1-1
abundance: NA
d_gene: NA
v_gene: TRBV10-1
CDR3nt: TGCGCCAGCAGTAAGGGACTTCTCGCTGAAGCTTTCTTT
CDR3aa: CASSKGLLAEAFF

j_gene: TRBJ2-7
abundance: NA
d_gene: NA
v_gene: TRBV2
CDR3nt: TGTGCCAGCATGGAGGGGTACGAGCAGTACTTC
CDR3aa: CASMEGYEQYF

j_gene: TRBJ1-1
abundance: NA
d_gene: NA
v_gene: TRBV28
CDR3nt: TGTGCCAGCAGAAACTCTGGGAACACTGAAGCTTTCTTT
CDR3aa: CASRNSGNTEAFF

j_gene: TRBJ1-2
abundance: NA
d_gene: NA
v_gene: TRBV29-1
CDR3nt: TGCAGCGCCCTCGGGGGCGACTATGGCTACACCTTC
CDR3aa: CSALGGDYGYTF

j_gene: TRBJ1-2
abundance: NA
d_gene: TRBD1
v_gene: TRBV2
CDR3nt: TGTGCCAGCAGTGGGGGACAGACAAACTATGGCTACACCTTC
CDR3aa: CASSGGQTNYGYTF

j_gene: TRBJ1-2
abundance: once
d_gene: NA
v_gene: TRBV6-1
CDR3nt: TGTGCCAGCAAACTGAGGGCCTATGGCTACACCTTC
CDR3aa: CASKLRAYGYTF

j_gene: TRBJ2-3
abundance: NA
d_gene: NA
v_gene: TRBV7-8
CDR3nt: TGTGCCAGCAGCTCACCGATCCCTAACACCCGGAACTTGTATACGCAGTATTTT
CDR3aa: CASSSPIPNTRNLYTQYF

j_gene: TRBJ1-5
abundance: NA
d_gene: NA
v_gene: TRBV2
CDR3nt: TGTGCCAGCAGTGACAGGGTTGTGAATCAGCCCCAGCATTTT
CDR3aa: CASSDRVVNQPQHF

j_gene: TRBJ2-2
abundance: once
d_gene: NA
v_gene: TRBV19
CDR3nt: TGTGCCAGTAGTATAGATCGGGACGGGGAGCTGTTTTTT
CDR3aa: CASSIDRDGELFF

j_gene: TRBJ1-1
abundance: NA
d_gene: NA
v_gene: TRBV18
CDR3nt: TGTGCCAGCTCACCACCGAGCGGGGTAGGGACTGAAGCTTTCTTT
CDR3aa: CASSPPSGVGTEAFF

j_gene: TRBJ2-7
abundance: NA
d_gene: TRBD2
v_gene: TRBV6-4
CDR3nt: TGTGCCAGCAGTGAAACCGGGGGGAGTGCCGAGCAGTACTTC
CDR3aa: CASSETGGSAEQYF

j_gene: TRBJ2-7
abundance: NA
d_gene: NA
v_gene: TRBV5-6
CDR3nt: TGTGCCAGCAGCTTGGGACCCTATTCGGACGGGGATACAGAGAAGCAGTACTTC
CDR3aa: CASSLGPYSDGDTEKQYF

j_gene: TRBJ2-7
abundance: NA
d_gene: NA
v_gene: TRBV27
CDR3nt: TGTGCCAGCTACGGAGACAGACACTACGAGCAGTACTTC
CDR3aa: CASYGDRHYEQYF

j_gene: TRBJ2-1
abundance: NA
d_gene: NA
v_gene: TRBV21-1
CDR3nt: TGTGCCAGCTATTGTAGCGGAGGGGGGTACAATGAGCAGTTCTTC
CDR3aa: CASYCSGGGYNEQFF

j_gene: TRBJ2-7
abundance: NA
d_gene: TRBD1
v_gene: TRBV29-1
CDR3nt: TGCAGCCCCAAACAGGGGATGAACGAGCAGTACTTC
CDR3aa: CSPKQGMNEQYF

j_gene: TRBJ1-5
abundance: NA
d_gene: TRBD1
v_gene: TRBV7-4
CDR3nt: TGTGCCAGCAGCCCCGGAACGGACAGGGGATTTCCCCAGCATTTT
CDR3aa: CASSPGTDRGFPQHF

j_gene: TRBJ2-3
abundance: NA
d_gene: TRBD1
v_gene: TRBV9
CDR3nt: TGTGCCAGCAGCGTAGCCCTCTCGACAGGGGGCGGTACGCAGTATTTT
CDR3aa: CASSVALSTGGGTQYF

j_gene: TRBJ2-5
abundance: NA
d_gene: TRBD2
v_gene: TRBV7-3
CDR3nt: TGTGCCAGCAGCCCCCTGGGACTAGTTGGGACCCAGTACTTC
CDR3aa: CASSPLGLVGTQYF

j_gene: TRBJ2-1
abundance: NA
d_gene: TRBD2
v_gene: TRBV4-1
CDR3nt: TGCGCCAGCAAGCCTGCCCTAAGGGGTCCCCCCGGGACTAGCGGGAGGGTTGAGCAGTTCTTC
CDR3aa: CASKPALRGPPGTSGRVEQFF

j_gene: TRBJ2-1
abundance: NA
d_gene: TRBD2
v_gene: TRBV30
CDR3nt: TGTGCCTGGAGTGTACTTCCAGCGGGGGGGTGGGTTTATGAGCAGTTCTTC
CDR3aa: CAWSVLPAGGWVYEQFF

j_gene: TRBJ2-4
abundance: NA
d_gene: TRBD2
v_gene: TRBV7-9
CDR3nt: TGTGCCAGCAGCTTAGAGCGGGGGGAAGGCAAAAACATTCAGTACTTC
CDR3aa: CASSLERGEGKNIQYF

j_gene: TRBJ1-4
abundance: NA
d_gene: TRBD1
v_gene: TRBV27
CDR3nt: TGTGCCAGCAGTCAGGGGGCGACGATTAATGAAAAACTGTTTTTT
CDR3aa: CASSQGATINEKLFF

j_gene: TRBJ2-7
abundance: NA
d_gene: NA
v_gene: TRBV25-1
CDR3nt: TGTGCCAGCAGTGAATTTGACCTCTCAAGCTCCTACGAGCAGTACTTC
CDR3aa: CASSEFDLSSSYEQYF

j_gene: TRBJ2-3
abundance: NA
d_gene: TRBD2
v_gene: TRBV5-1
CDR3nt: TGCGCCAGCAGCCCTACTAGCGGGGGGTCCACAGATACGCAGTATTTT
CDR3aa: CASSPTSGGSTDTQYF

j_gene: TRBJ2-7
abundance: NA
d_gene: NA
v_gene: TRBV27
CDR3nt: TGTGCCAGCAGGGAGGGCCTCTACGAGCAGTACTTC
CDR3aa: CASREGLYEQYF

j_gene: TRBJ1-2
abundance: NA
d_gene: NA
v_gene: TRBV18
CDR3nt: TGTGCCAGCTCACCACCGGGACCACTCTATGGCTACACCTTC
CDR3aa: CASSPPGPLYGYTF

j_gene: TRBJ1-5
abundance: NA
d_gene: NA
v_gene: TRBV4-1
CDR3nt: TGCGCCAGCAGCCAAGCTACTGGGGTGCGCAATCAGCCCCAGCATTTT
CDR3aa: CASSQATGVRNQPQHF

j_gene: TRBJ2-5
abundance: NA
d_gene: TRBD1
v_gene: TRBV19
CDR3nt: TGTGCCAGTAGTAGACAGGGACGGAAAGAGACCCAGTACTTC
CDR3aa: CASSRQGRKETQYF

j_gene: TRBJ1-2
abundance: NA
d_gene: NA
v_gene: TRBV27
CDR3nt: TGTGCCAGCAGTTTACAGGGTAGATATGGCTACACCTTC
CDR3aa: CASSLQGRYGYTF

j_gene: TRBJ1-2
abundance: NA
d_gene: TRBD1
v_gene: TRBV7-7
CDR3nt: TGTGCCAGCAGCTTAAGGTTTGAGGGGGCGCGGAATCCGGTGCCATCTGGCTACACCTTC
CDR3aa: CASSLRFEGARNPVPSGYTF

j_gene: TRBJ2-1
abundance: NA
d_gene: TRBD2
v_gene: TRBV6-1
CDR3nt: TGTGCCAGCAGTGAAGGTACAACTAGCGCCCGGTTCTTC
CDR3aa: CASSEGTTSARFF

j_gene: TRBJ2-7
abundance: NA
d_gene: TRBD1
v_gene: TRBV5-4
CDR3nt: TGTGCCAGCAGCTTGGTTGGGACAGGTTCCTACGAGCAGTACTTC
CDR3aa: CASSLVGTGSYEQYF

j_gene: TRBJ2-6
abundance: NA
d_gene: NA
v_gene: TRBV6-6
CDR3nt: TGTGCCAGCAGAAGGGGACGGACTGGGGCCAACGTCCTGACTTTC
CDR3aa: CASRRGRTGANVLTF

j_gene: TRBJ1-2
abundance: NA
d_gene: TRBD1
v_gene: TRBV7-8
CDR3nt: TGTGCCAGCAGCGAATACATCCGGGACAGCATCTATGGCTACACCTTC
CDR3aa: CASSEYIRDSIYGYTF

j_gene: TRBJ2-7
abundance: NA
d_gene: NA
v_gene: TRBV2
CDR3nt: TGTGCCAGCAGCCCCCGCGGGGGCGAGGACGAGCAGTACTTC
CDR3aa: CASSPRGGEDEQYF

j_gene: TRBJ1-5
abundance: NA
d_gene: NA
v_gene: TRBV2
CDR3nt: TGTGCCAGCAGTGAATCAGGGGCGAATCAGCCCCAGCATTTT
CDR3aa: CASSESGANQPQHF

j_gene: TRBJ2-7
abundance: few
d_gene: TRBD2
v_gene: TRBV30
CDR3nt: TGTGCCTGGAGTATAAGACTAGCGGGAAGACTCTCCCCAGCCTACGAGCAGTACTTC
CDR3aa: CAWSIRLAGRLSPAYEQYF

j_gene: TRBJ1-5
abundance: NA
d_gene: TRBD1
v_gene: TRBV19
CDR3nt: TGTGCCAGTATCCGGACAGGGGGCCGGTATCGGCCCCAGCATTTT
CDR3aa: CASIRTGGRYRPQHF

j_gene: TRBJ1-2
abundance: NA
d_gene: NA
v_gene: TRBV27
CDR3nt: TGTGCCAGCAGCCTGAGGGAGTCAGGTGGCTACACCTTC
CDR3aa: CASSLRESGGYTF

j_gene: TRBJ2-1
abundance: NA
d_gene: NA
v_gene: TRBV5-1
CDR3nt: TGCGCCAGCAGCGAGGGGGGGTCCTACAATGAGCAGTTCTTC
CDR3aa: CASSEGGSYNEQFF

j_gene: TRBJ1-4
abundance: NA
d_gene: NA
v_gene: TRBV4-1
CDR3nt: TGCGCCAGCAGCCAACGGTACAGGGCGACAGCTAATGAAAAACTGTTTTTT
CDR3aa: CASSQRYRATANEKLFF

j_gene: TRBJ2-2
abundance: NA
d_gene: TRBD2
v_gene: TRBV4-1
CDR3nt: TGCGCCAGCAGCCGGAGCGGGGGGGCCGCCGGGGAGCTGTTTTTT
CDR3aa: CASSRSGGAAGELFF

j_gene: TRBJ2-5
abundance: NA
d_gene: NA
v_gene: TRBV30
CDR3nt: TGTGCCTGGAGTTCCCTATATAGCGAGACCCAGTACTTC
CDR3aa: CAWSSLYSETQYF

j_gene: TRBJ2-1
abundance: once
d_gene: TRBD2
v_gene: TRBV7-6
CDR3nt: TGTGCCAGCAGCTCGCCGACTAGCGGGGTGGGCGAGCAGTTCTTC
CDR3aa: CASSSPTSGVGEQFF

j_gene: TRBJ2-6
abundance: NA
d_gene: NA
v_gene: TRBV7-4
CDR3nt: TGTGCCAGCAGCAATGCGGCTCACGAGGACAAAAGTCGGGCCAACGTCCTGACTTTC
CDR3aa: CASSNAAHEDKSRANVLTF

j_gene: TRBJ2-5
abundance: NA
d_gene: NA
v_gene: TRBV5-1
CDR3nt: TGCGCCAGCAGCGTACCGGGACCTCAAGAGACCCAGTACTTC
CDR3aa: CASSVPGPQETQYF

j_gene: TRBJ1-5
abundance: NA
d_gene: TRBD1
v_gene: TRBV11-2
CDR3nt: TGTGCCAGCAGCTTACAGGGGGGGCAGCCCCAGCATTTT
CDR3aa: CASSLQGGQPQHF

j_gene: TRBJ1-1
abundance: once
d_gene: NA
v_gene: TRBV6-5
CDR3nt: TGTGCCAGCAGTTGGGCAGGGCCCTCTACGAGCACTGAAGCTTTCTTT
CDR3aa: CASSWAGPSTSTEAFF

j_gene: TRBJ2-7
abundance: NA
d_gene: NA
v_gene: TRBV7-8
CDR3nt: TGTGCCAGCAGCCCCTTGAGCTCCTACGAGCAGTACTTC
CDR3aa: CASSPLSSYEQYF

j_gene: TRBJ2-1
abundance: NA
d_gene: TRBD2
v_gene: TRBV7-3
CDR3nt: TGTGCCAGCAGCCTGTGGACTAGCGCACCTAACAATGAGCAGTTCTTC
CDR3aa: CASSLWTSAPNNEQFF

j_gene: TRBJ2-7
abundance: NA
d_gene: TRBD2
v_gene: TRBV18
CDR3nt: TGTGCCAGCTCAGCCGGGACTAGGGGTTACGAGCAGTACTTC
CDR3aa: CASSAGTRGYEQYF

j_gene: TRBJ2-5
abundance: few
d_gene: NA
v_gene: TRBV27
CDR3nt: TGTGCCAGCAGTCTCCGACTAGGGGGGGAGACCCAGTACTTC
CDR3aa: CASSLRLGGETQYF